This T cell receptor beta chain originates from a study of T cell responses to AZD1222 COVID-19 vaccine. Overall study findings and caveats: There were vaccine-associated CD4 TCRs across spike, dominant at 160-218 and 743-854.

Clones were sequenced by immunoSEQ multiplex PCR, and TCRdb holds only the in-frame ones, with some missing. The sample yields about 160,000 clones, 92% seen once. This clone was detected once. Its antigen remains unidentified. The source is an adult in good health. The sample here was peripheral blood, taken on day 0 of MenACWY control vaccination.

CDR3 sequence reads: CASSLGGWTSSYNEQFF. The CDR3 DNA sequence: TGTGCCAGCAGTTTAGGCGGTTGGACGAGCTCCTACAATGAGCAGTTCTTC. The genes are TRBV27 and TRBJ2-1, with D unclear. The V end lost 2 bases, the J end lost 0 bases, and 14 bases lay between the germline ends. Germline V gene lookup returns CDR1 MNHEY and CDR2 SMNVEV (reference sequence). The length of the CDR3 is 17 residues.